This TCR beta chain was found in a study of CD8+ T cells in alopecia areata. As for the study in general: For the treated group, dosing was oral tofacitinib at 5 to 10 mg twice daily. Overall study results and limits: Whereas mice showed it more clearly, TCR sharing across patients was murkier, possibly because of HLA. Lesional scalp exceeded normal scalp in clonality, especially in alopecia totalis/universalis.

The CDR3 spans 13 residues. The V end lost 8 bases, the J end lost 3 bases, and 13 bases lay between the germline ends. Germline V gene data show CDR1 as SEHNR and CDR2 as FQNEAQ (reference sequence). Lesional scalp punch biopsies and peripheral blood came from alopecia areata patients. Worth noting for this clone: The antigen remains unidentified.

RNA extraction was followed by reverse transcription into cDNA, which acted as the sequencing template. Clones were read by immunoSEQ multiplex PCR, and TCRdb kept only the in-frame ones, dropping some. Among tens of thousands of clones listed, more than 40% were seen once. The rearrangement uses TRBV7-9 and TRBJ2-5; no firm D call. This clonotype was sampled from a human donor with alopecia areata. The sample in question was CD8+ T cells sorted from blood, obtained at week 0. CDR3: CASCAWVEETQYF. The CDR3 region has the DNA TGTGCCAGCTGTGCGTGGGTGGAAGAGACCCAGTACTTC. The full variable domain, rest sourced from reference TRBV7-9 and TRBJ2-5, is DTGVSQNPRHKITKRGQNVTFRCDPISEHNRLYWYRQTLGQGPEFLTYFQNEAQLEKSRLLSDRFSAERPKGSFSTLEIQRTEQGDSAMYLCASCAWVEETQYFGPGTRLLVL.